This is a list of T cell receptor beta chains from one sample in a study of blood T cell repertoires in COVID-19. The assay was immunoSEQ multiplex PCR, and TCRdb's table has in-frame clones only and misses some. The sample records about 55,000 clones, about four fifths being singletons. Material: peripheral blood. The receptors were gathered from a man older than 75 with COVID-19, enrolled during active disease. The CDR3 runs from the conserved cysteine through the conserved F or W. Each record gives: J gene, D gene, clone size, V gene, CDR3 protein, CDR3 DNA. The D gene is left open where the match is weak. Not every row has a clone size; where given, it reads once, few, many or a size class.

J gene: TRBJ1-2
D gene: TRBD1
clone size: NA
V gene: TRBV29-1
CDR3 protein: CSVEPGQGLYGYTF
CDR3 DNA: TGCAGCGTTGAACCGGGACAGGGACTCTATGGCTACACCTTC

J gene: TRBJ1-2
D gene: NA
clone size: NA
V gene: TRBV4-1
CDR3 protein: CASSLAGLYGYTF
CDR3 DNA: TGCGCCAGCAGCCTCGCAGGACTTTATGGCTACACCTTC

J gene: TRBJ1-1
D gene: TRBD1
clone size: NA
V gene: TRBV29-1
CDR3 protein: CSVAGTANTEAFF
CDR3 DNA: TGCAGCGTTGCGGGGACAGCGAACACTGAAGCTTTCTTT

J gene: TRBJ2-4
D gene: TRBD2
clone size: NA
V gene: TRBV19
CDR3 protein: CASSMRLAGGPLDAKNIQYF
CDR3 DNA: TGTGCCAGTAGTATGAGACTAGCGGGAGGGCCCCTCGACGCCAAAAACATTCAGTACTTC

J gene: TRBJ2-1
D gene: NA
clone size: NA
V gene: TRBV7-2
CDR3 protein: CASSLGRPPYNEQFF
CDR3 DNA: TGTGCCAGCAGCTTGGGGCGGCCTCCCTACAATGAGCAGTTCTTC

J gene: TRBJ2-5
D gene: TRBD1
clone size: NA
V gene: TRBV5-1
CDR3 protein: CASSSGTEGTQYF
CDR3 DNA: TGCGCCAGCAGCTCCGGGACAGAGGGGACCCAGTACTTC

J gene: TRBJ1-2
D gene: NA
clone size: NA
V gene: TRBV7-9
CDR3 protein: CASSLEPRGDGYTF
CDR3 DNA: TGTGCCAGCAGCTTAGAGCCCAGGGGTGATGGCTACACCTTC

J gene: TRBJ2-2
D gene: TRBD1
clone size: NA
V gene: TRBV6-2/TRBV6-3
CDR3 protein: CASSHRDRGQNGELFF
CDR3 DNA: TGTGCCAGCAGCCACCGGGACAGGGGGCAAAACGGGGAGCTGTTTTTT

J gene: TRBJ1-6
D gene: NA
clone size: NA
V gene: TRBV7-6
CDR3 protein: CASRERVNNSPLHF
CDR3 DNA: TGTGCCAGCAGAGAACGGGTGAATAATTCACCCCTCCACTTT

J gene: TRBJ1-1
D gene: NA
clone size: NA
V gene: TRBV15
CDR3 protein: CATSIRRGDTEAFF
CDR3 DNA: TGTGCCACCAGCATACGGCGGGGGGACACTGAAGCTTTCTTT

J gene: TRBJ2-2
D gene: TRBD2
clone size: NA
V gene: TRBV13
CDR3 protein: CASSLELAGFTGELFF
CDR3 DNA: TGTGCCAGCAGCTTAGAGCTAGCGGGTTTCACCGGGGAGCTGTTTTTT

J gene: TRBJ1-1
D gene: NA
clone size: NA
V gene: TRBV20-1
CDR3 protein: CSASDSTGNTEAFF
CDR3 DNA: TGCAGTGCGAGTGATTCGACAGGGAACACTGAAGCTTTCTTT

J gene: TRBJ2-2
D gene: TRBD1
clone size: NA
V gene: TRBV19
CDR3 protein: CASSIVGTGTGELFF
CDR3 DNA: TGTGCCAGTAGTATAGTGGGGACAGGGACCGGGGAGCTGTTTTTT

J gene: TRBJ1-1
D gene: NA
clone size: NA
V gene: TRBV24-1
CDR3 protein: CATSVPTVGAFF
CDR3 DNA: TGTGCCACCAGTGTACCGACAGTTGGGGCTTTCTTT

J gene: TRBJ1-5
D gene: TRBD1
clone size: once
V gene: TRBV19
CDR3 protein: CASSMMIGGQGPYSNQPQHF
CDR3 DNA: TGTGCCAGTAGTATGATGATTGGCGGACAGGGACCATATAGCAATCAGCCCCAGCATTTT

J gene: TRBJ2-7
D gene: NA
clone size: once
V gene: TRBV18
CDR3 protein: CASSPTRELGEQYF
CDR3 DNA: TGTGCCAGCTCACCAACCCGGGAACTCGGGGAGCAGTACTTC

J gene: TRBJ2-5
D gene: TRBD2
clone size: NA
V gene: TRBV3-1/TRBV3-2
CDR3 protein: CASSPGADCGRAFQETQYF
CDR3 DNA: TGTGCCAGCAGCCCCGGGGCAGATTGCGGGAGGGCCTTCCAAGAGACCCAGTACTTC

J gene: TRBJ1-2
D gene: NA
clone size: NA
V gene: TRBV27
CDR3 protein: CASSSPTHSGGRDGYTF
CDR3 DNA: TGTGCCAGCAGTTCCCCCACCCACTCAGGAGGGAGGGATGGCTACACCTTC

J gene: TRBJ1-1
D gene: TRBD1
clone size: NA
V gene: TRBV12-5
CDR3 protein: CASGLVMGGDRLDTEAFF
CDR3 DNA: TGTGCTAGTGGTTTGGTAATGGGAGGGGACAGGCTGGACACTGAAGCTTTCTTT

J gene: TRBJ1-5
D gene: NA
clone size: NA
V gene: TRBV19
CDR3 protein: CASSTGQYSNQPQHF
CDR3 DNA: TGTGCCAGTAGTACTGGACAGTATAGCAATCAGCCCCAGCATTTT

J gene: TRBJ2-3
D gene: NA
clone size: once
V gene: TRBV5-1
CDR3 protein: CASSFRSGPSRSTDTQYF
CDR3 DNA: TGCGCCAGCAGCTTTAGGTCTGGGCCAAGTCGTAGCACAGATACGCAGTATTTT

J gene: TRBJ2-1
D gene: TRBD2
clone size: once
V gene: TRBV4-1
CDR3 protein: CASSQALTSGNVNEQFF
CDR3 DNA: TGCGCCAGCAGCCAAGCCCTGACTAGCGGGAACGTCAATGAGCAGTTCTTC